This T cell receptor beta chain was sequenced during a study of blood T cell repertoires in COVID-19. Study-wide context: COVID-19 samples, acute and convalescent, were from the United States, Italy and Spain. From T cells, B-cell-depleted T cells, or PBMCs came the material, which was cDNA or gDNA.

CDR3 length: 15 residues. Germline lookup yields CDR1 MNHNS and CDR2 SASEGT. After removal of 6 bases from V and 7 bases from J, the junction contained 12 bases not matched to a gene. The authors' processing: Scientists estimated how many nucleated cells there were by amplifying reference gene primers. Sequenced by immunoSEQ multiplex PCR; TCRdb stores in-frame clones only, minus some. The D gene and trimming were derived from the DNA, and the V and J assignments and clone size from that table. The table records roughly 92,000 clones, approximately 88% of them present only once. This clone occurred once.

The sequencing input was peripheral blood. The gene calls are TRBV6-1 and TRBJ1-2, with 9 bases lining up with TRBD1. The source of this sequence is a woman at least 80 years old with active or convalescent COVID-19. CDR3 in amino acids: CASRQPGQGSSGYTF. In DNA form, the CDR3 reads TGTGCCAGCAGGCAACCGGGACAGGGATCAAGTGGCTACACCTTC.